The clone carrying this T cell receptor beta chain has only a few counts. These data come from a study of early T cells in non-severe SARS-CoV-2 infection. TCRdb passed the 5' RACE reads through MiXCR, listing each CDR3 protein once. This repertoire shows about 71,000 distinct CDR3 sequences, more than 14% found once; its top ten account for 3% to 5%. The V gene's germline CDR1 is DFQATT and CDR2 SNEGSKA (reference sequence). The CDR3 is 13 amino acids. The J segment lost 4 bases and the V segment lost 5 bases, leaving 5 bases of the junction unmatched. The sequences come from whole blood, collected at baseline. The chain has TRBV20-1 and TRBJ2-1; TRBD1 matches 7 bases. This TCR came from an adult who was a healthcare worker with PCR-confirmed SARS-CoV-2 infection or an uninfected control (not recorded which). CDR3 sequence (DNA): TGCAGTGCTCCAAGGGACAGATACAATGAGCAGTTCTTC. Its translation is CSAPRDRYNEQFF.